This T cell receptor beta chain was recovered during a study of breast tumors, draining lymph nodes, adjacent tissues. The study, taken as a whole, reports: Tumors had less TCR diversity than lymph nodes, more than nontumor tissue. Most tumor T cells seemingly derive from lymph node, then expand in tumor. Tumor T cell lymph node origin was a supported hypothesis, not proven. Tumor and nontumor repertoires were significantly more similar in luminal-like than in basal-like breast cancer.

TCRdb re-derived calls from the multiplex PCR reads in MiXCR, one entry per CDR3 protein. The sample contains under 150,000 distinct CDR3 sequences, around 24% of which appear only once. Trimming at V came to 4 bases and at J to 0 bases, leaving 7 bases not matched to a gene. The CDR3 has 16 residues. The germline V gene encodes CDR1 MDHEN and CDR2 SYDVKM. This clonotype was recorded a few times. The antigen remains unidentified. Samples came from axillary lymph nodes draining the breast cancer. Sequenced: axillary lymph node tissue. The rearrangement joins TRBV28 to TRBJ2-3, with 7 positions matching TRBD1. The TCR was taken from a female donor with breast cancer. Some clones in this sample may be carry-over from other donors' samples. In nucleotides, the CDR3 is TGTGCCAGCAGTTATCGCACAGGGGCTAGCACAGATACGCAGTATTTT. Residues: CASSYRTGASTDTQYF.